This T cell receptor (beta chain) was found in a study of cytomegalovirus exposure and HLA in healthy donors. A note on this clone: The antigen remains unidentified.

Generated by immunoSEQ multiplex PCR, the TCRdb table keeps only in-frame clones and is missing some. This sample has over 110,000 clones, with about 88% found just once. Germline V gene lookup returns CDR1 SGHAT and CDR2 FQNNGV. The CDR3 is 14 residues long. V was clipped by 0 bases and J by 8 bases, with 13 bases between them. Study-wide points: Subsequent analysis showed first-cohort TCR clusters tending to co-occur in about 110 validation repertoires. Among TCR beta chains, those listed as cytomegalovirus-associated numbered about 150.

This clonotype originated in a man between 18 and 29 years old in good health and CMV-seropositive. Sequenced sample: PBMCs. V and J are TRBV11-2 and TRBJ1-2; perhaps TRBD1 as D (5 bases). CDR3 sequence: CASSLDTGLRGYTF. For the CDR3, the DNA is TGTGCCAGCAGCTTAGATACAGGATTGAGAGGCTACACCTTC.